This T cell receptor beta chain was sequenced during a study of T-cell reconstitution after alpha-beta-depleted transplantation in children. CDR1 and CDR2 (germline): MDHEN, SYDVKM. The V gene lost 6 bases and the J gene lost 1 base, with 15 bases spanning the gap. The CDR3 is 15 amino acids. This clonotype came up a few times. TCRbeta library preparation incorporated unique molecular identifiers. One entry per CDR3 protein results from TCRdb running MiXCR on the PCR reads. The sample lists about 300,000 distinct CDR3 sequences, roughly a tenth seen once, with less than 8% in the top ten. Material: PBMCs, obtained before TCRalphabeta/CD19-depleted stem cell transplant. The TCR comes from a boy younger than two with acute myeloid leukemia, due to receive a stem cell transplant. J is TRBJ1-1 and V is TRBV28; D unclear. The CDR3 region is CASSPAGFSNTEAFF. In DNA form, the CDR3 reads TGTGCCAGCAGCCCAGCGGGTTTTTCGAACACTGAAGCTTTCTTT. The whole variable domain, filled in from reference TRBV28 and TRBJ1-1, reads DVKVTQSSRYLVKRTGEKVFLECVQDMDHENMFWYRQDPGLGLRLIYFSYDVKMKEKGDIPEGYSVSREKKERFSLILESASTNQTSMYLCASSPAGFSNTEAFFGQGTRLTVV.